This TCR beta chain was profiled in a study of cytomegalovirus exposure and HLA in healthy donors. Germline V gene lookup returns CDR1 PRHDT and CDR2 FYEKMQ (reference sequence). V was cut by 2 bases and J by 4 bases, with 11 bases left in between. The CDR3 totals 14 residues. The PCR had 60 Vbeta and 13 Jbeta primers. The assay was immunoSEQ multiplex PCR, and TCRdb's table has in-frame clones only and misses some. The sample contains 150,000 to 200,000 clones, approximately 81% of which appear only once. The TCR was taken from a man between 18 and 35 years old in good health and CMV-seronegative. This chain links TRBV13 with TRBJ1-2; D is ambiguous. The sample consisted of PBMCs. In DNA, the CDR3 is TGTGCCAGCAGCTTACGTGGGCCTCTCTATGGCTACACCTTC. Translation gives CASSLRGPLYGYTF.